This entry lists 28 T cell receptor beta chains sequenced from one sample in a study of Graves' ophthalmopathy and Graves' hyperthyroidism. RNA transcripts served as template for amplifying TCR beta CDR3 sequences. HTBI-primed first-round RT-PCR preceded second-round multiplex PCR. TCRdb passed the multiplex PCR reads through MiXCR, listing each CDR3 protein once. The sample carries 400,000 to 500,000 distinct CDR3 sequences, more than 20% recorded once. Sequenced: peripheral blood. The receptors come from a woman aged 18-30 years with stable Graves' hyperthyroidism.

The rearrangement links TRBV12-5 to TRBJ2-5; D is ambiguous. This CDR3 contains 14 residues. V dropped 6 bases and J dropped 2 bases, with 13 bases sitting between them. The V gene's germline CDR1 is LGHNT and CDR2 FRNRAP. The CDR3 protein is CASGSGAWQETQYF. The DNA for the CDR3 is TGTGCTAGTGGCTCGGGTGCGTGGCAAGAGACCCAGTACTTC.

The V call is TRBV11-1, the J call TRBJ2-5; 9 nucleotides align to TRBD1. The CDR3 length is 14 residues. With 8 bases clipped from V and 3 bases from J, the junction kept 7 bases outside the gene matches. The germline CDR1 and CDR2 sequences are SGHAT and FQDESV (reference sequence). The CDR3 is CASPGDRAKETQYF. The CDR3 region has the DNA TGTGCCAGCCCCGGGGACAGGGCTAAAGAGACCCAGTACTTC.

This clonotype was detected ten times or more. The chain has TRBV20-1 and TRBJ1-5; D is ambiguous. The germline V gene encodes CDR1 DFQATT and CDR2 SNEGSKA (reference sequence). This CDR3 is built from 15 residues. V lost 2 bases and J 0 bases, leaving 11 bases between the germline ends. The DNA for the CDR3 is TGCAGTGCTAGAACGGAGAGGACTAGCAATCAGCCCCAGCATTTT. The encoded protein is CSARTERTSNQPQHF.

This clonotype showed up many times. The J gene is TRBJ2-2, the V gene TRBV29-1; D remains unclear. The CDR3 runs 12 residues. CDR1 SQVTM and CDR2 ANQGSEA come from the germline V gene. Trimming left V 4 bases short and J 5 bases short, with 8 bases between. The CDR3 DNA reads TGCAGCGTTGTGGTGGGGACCGGGGAGCTGTTTTTT. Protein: CSVVVGTGELFF.

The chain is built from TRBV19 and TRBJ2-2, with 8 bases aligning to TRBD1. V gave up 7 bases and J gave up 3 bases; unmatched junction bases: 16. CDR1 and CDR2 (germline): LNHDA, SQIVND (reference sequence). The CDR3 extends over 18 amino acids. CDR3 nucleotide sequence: TGTGCCAGTACCCCTCTTATTCTTCTACAGGGGGACACCGGGGAGCTGTTTTTT. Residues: CASTPLILLQGDTGELFF.

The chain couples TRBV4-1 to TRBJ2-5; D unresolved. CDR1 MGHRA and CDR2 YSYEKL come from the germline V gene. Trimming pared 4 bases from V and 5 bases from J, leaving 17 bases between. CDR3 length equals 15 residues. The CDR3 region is CASSRFTGLRETQYF. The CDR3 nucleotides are TGCGCCAGCAGCCGTTTCACCGGCCTGAGGGAGACCCAGTACTTC.

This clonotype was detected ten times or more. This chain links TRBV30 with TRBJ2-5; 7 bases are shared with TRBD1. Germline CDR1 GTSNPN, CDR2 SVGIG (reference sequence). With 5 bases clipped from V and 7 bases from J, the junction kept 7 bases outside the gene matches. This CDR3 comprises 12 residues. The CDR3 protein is CAWGQGVVTQYF. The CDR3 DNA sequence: TGTGCCTGGGGGCAGGGGGTAGTGACCCAGTACTTC.

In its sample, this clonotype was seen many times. Written as DNA, the CDR3 is TGTGCCAGCAGCCCCTCCTCTTCAGCCCTCTATGGCTACACCTTC. The encoded protein is CASSPSSSALYGYTF. The chain employs TRBV12-3 or TRBV12-4 and TRBJ1-2; unclear D gene. V was cut by 6 bases and J by 4 bases, with 18 bases left in between. The CDR3 loop spans 15 amino acids.

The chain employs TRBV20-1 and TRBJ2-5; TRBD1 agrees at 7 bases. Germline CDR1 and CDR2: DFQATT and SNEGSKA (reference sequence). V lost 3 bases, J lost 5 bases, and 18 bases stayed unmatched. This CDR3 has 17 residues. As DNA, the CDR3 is TGCAGTGCTAGTGTTGGGACAGAAACTCTCACTGTGGAGACCCAGTACTTC. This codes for CSASVGTETLTVETQYF.

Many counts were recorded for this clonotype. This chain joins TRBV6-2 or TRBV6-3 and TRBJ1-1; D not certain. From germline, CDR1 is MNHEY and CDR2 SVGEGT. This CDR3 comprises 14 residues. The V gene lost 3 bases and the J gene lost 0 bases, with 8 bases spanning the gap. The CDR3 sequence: CASSYRRLNTEAFF. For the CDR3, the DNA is TGTGCCAGCAGTTATAGGAGGTTGAACACTGAAGCTTTCTTT.

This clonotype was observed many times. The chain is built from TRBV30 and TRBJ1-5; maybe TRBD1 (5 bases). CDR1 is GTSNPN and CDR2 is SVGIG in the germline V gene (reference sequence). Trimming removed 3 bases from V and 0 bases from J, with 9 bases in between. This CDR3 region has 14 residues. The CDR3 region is CAWRTDYSNQPQHF. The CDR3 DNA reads TGTGCCTGGAGGACAGATTATAGCAATCAGCCCCAGCATTTT. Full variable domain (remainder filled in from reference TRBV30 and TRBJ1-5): SQTIHQWPATLVQPVGSPLSLECTVEGTSNPNLYWYRQAAGRGLQLLFYSVGIGQISSEVPQNLSASRPQDRQFILSSKKLLLSDSGFYLCAWRTDYSNQPQHFGDGTRLSIL.

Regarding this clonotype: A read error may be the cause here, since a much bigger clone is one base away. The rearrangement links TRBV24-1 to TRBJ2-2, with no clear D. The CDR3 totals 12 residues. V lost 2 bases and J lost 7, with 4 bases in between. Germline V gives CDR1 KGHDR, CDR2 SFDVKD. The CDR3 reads CATSDYIGELFF. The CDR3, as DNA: TGTGCCACCAGTGATTACATCGGGGAGCTGTTTTTT.

The CDR3 DNA sequence: TGTGCCACCTCAAACCAGGGTTCGGGCTACGAGCAGTACTTC. Translating gives CATSNQGSGYEQYF. V and J are TRBV6-9 and TRBJ2-7; D is perhaps TRBD1 (5 bases). This CDR3 is built from 14 residues. CDR1 is MNHGY, CDR2 SVAAGI, per germline. With 10 bases removed from V and 3 bases from J, the gap between germline ends came to 19 bases.

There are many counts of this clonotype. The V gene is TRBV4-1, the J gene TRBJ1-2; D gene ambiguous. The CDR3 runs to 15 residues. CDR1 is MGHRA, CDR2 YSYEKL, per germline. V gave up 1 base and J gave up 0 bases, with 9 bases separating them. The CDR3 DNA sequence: TGCGCCAGCAGCCAAGGGACGTCAGCTAACTATGGCTACACCTTC. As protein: CASSQGTSANYGYTF.

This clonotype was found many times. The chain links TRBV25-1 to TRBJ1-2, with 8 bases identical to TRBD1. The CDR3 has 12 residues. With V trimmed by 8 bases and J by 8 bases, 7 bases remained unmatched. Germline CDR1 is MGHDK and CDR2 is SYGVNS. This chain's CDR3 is CASGDRGGGYTF. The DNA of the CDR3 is TGTGCCAGCGGCGACAGGGGCGGCGGCTACACCTTC.

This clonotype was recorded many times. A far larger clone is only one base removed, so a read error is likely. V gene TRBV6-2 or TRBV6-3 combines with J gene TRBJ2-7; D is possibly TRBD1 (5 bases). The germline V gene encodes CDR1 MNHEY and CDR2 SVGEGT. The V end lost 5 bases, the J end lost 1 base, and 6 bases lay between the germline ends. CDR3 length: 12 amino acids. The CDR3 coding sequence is TGTGCCAGCAGTGGACAATCCTACGAGCAGTACTTC. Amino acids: CASSGQSYEQYF.

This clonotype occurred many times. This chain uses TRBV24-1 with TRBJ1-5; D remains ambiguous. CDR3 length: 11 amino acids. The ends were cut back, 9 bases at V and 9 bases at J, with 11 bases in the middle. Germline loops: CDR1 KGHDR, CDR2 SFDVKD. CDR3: CATGRSGPQHF. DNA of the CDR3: TGTGCCACCGGACGATCGGGGCCCCAGCATTTT.

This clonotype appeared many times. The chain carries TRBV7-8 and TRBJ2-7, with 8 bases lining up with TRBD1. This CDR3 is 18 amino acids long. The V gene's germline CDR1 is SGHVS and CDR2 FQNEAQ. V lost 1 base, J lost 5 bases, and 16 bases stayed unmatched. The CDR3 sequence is CASSLVDLRGHRGNEQYF. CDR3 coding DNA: TGTGCCAGCAGCTTAGTGGATCTCCGCGGACACAGGGGGAACGAGCAGTACTTC. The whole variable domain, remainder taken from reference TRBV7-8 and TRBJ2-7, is GAGVSQSPRYKVAKRGQDVALRCDPISGHVSLFWYQQALGQGPEFLTYFQNEAQLDKSGLPSDRFFAERPEGSVSTLKIQRTQQEDSAVYLCASSLVDLRGHRGNEQYFGPGTRLTVT.

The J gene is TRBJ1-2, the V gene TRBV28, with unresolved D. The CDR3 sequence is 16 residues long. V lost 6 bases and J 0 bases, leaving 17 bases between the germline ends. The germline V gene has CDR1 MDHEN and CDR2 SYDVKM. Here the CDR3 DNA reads TGTGCCAGCAGCTCGGAAGGAGGATATACTAACTATGGCTACACCTTC. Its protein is CASSSEGGYTNYGYTF.

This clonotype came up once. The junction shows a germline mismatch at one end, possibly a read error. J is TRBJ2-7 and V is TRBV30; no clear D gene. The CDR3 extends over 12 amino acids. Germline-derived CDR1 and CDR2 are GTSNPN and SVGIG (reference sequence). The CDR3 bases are TGTGCCTGGGGTCGACACAACTACGAGCAGGACTTC. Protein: CAWGRHNYEQDF.

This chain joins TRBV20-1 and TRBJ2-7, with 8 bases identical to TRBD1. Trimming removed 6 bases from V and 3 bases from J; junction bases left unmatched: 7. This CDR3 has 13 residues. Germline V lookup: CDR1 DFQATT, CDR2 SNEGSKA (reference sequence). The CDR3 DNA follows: TGCAGTGCCGTCGGACAGGGCGGCTACGAGCAGTACTTC. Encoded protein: CSAVGQGGYEQYF.

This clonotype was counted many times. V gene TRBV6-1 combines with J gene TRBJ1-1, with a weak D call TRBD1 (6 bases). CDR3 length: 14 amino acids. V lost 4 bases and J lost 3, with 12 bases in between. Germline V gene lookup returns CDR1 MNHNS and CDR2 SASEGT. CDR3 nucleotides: TGTGCCAGCAGTGGAAAGGGGGGCTACACTGAAGCTTTCTTT. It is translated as CASSGKGGYTEAFF.

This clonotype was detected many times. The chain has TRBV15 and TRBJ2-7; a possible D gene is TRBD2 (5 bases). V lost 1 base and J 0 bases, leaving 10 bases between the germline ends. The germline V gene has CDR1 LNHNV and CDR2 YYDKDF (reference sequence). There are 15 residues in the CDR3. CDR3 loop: CATSRGGLSSYEQYF. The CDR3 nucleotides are TGTGCCACCAGCAGAGGCGGGCTTAGCTCCTACGAGCAGTACTTC.

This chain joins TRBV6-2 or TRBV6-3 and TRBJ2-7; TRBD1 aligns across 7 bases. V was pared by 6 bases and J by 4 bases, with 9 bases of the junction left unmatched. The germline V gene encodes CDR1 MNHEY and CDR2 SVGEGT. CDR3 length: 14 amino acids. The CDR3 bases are TGTGCCAGCAGGGGGACAGAGAACCCATACGAGCAGTACTTC. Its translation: CASRGTENPYEQYF.

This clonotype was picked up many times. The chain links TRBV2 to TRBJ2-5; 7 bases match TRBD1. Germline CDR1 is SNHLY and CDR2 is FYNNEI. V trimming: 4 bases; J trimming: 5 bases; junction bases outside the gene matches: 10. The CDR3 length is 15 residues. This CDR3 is CASSGPIQGWETQYF. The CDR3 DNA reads TGTGCCAGCAGTGGCCCGATACAGGGGTGGGAGACCCAGTACTTC.

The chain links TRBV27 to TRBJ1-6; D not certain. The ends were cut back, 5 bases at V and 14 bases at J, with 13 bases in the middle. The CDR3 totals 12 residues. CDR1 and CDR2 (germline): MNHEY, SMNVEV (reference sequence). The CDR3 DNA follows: TGTGCCAGCAGTCCGGACGTATTTTCCCTCCACTTT. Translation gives CASSPDVFSLHF.

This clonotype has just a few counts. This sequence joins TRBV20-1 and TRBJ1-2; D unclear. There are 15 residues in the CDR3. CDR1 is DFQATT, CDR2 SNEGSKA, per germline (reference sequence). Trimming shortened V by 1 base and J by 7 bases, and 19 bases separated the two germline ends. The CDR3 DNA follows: TGCAGTGCTAGAGTGGGTACTCTCGGCCAATCTGGCTACACCTTC. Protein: CSARVGTLGQSGYTF.

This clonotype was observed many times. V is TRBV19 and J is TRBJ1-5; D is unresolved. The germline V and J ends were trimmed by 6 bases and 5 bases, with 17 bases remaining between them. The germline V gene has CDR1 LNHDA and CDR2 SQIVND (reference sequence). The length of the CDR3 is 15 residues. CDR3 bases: TGTGCCAGTAGGGGTGTCTCCGGTCCCCATCAGCCCCAGCATTTT. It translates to CASRGVSGPHQPQHF. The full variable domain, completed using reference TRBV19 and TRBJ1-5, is DGGITQSPKYLFRKEGQNVTLSCEQNLNHDAMYWYRQDPGQGLRLIYYSQIVNDFQKGDIAEGYSVSREKKESFPLTVTSAQKNPTAFYLCASRGVSGPHQPQHFGDGTRLSIL.